The 2 T cell receptor beta chains presented below share a single source sample, sequenced in a study of identical twins. TCRdb recomputed calls from the 5' RACE reads with MiXCR, one row per CDR3 protein. The repertoire includes some 1,700,000 distinct CDR3 sequences, roughly 35% of them detected once, and 0.25% to 0.3% sits in the top ten. Sequenced: cord blood. These receptors came from a newborn girl in good health.

On this clonotype: Possible read error: a much larger clone is one base away. The chain is built from TRBV28 and TRBJ2-7; the match to TRBD2 covers 9 bases. There are 14 residues in the CDR3. CDR1 and CDR2 from the germline V gene are MDHEN and SYDVKM. V dropped 3 bases and J dropped 7; count of bases not matched to a gene: 7. Written as DNA, the CDR3 is TGTGCCAGCAGTTTTTGTCTAGCGGGACGGGAGCAGTACTTC. Translation: CASSFCLAGREQYF.

The chain has TRBV19 and TRBJ2-4; TRBD1 agrees at 7 bases. Trimming at V came to 5 bases and at J to 9 bases, leaving 10 bases not matched to a gene. This CDR3 has 14 residues. Germline V gives CDR1 LNHDA, CDR2 SQIVND (reference sequence). CDR3 in DNA: TGTGCCAGTAGTGTTCAGGGGGATGCTGGCATTCAGTACTTC. It encodes CASSVQGDAGIQYF.